This TCR beta chain comes out of a study of blood T cells in healthy people across ages. General study findings and limits: The study could not conclusively compare naive and antigen-experienced cells, given its unsorted PBMCs.

On this clonotype: Its matching antigen is unknown.

A second about 7 to 11 cycle PCR used barcoded and J-beta primers. One entry per CDR3 protein results from TCRdb running MiXCR on the 5' RACE reads. This sample carries about 1.1 million distinct CDR3 sequences, more than 30% of them seen once, and the ten largest clones take around 13%. The ends were cut back, 5 bases at V and 3 bases at J, with 13 bases in the middle. This CDR3 contains 14 residues. The V gene's germline CDR1 is SEHNR and CDR2 FQNEAQ (reference sequence). The TCR comes from a man between 18 and 35 years old in good health. Specimen: blood. This chain connects TRBV7-9 to TRBJ1-2; D is unresolved. CDR3 nucleotide sequence: TGTGCCAGCAGCCACAGTGGAGGGTACTATGGCTACACCTTC. Translated: CASSHSGGYYGYTF.